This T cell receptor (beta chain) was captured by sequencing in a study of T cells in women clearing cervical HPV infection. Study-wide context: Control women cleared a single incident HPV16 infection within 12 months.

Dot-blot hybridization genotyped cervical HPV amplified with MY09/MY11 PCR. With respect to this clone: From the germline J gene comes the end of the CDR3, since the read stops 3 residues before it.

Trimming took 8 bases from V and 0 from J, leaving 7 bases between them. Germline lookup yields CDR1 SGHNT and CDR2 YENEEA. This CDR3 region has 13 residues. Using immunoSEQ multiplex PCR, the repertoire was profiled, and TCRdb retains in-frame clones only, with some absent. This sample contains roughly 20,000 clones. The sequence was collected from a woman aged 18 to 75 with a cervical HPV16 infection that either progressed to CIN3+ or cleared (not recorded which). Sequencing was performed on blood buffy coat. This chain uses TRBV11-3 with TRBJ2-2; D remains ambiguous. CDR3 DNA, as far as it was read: TGTGCCAGCGCTCAGTCGAACACCGGGGAG. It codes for CASAQSNTGE. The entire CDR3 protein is CASAQSNTGELFF.